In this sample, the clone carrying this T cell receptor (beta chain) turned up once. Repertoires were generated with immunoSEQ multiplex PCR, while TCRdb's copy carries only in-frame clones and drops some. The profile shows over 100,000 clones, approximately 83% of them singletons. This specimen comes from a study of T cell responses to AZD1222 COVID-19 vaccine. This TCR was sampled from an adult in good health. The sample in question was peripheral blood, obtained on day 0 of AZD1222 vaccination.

The CDR3 coding sequence is TGTGCCAGCAGTTACGAGGGACCGGCCTACAATCAGCCCCAGCATTTT. Its protein is CASSYEGPAYNQPQHF. The chain couples TRBV6-6 to TRBJ1-5, with D possibly TRBD1 on 5 matching bases. The CDR3 length is 16 residues. V lost 2 bases to trimming and J lost 3 bases, with 14 bases between them. In germline, CDR1 is MNHNY, CDR2 SVGAGI (reference sequence).